These 27 T cell receptor beta chains came from one sample sequenced in a study of CDR3 diversity in severe acne (dated by TCRdb to between 2018 and 2021). The library was generated by PCR. Instrument used: Illumina HiSeq 2000. TCRdb cleaned the public reads at Q25 with fastp, built clones with MiXCR and kept in-frame beta chains. Each entry merges the rows of one CDR3 protein and shows their most common DNA and genes. This sample is represented by about 90,000 distinct CDR3 sequences; approximately 49% of them were singletons. Around a tenth of the sample lies in the top ten. The sequencing sample was made of blood. Every receptor here comes from a male donor with severe acne vulgaris.

This clonotype is judged medium-sized. This chain joins TRBV7-2 and TRBJ2-7; 10 bases map to TRBD1. The germline gives CDR1 SGHTA, CDR2 FQGNSA. J was trimmed by 2 bases and V by 4 bases; bases with no gene match: 8. This CDR3 has 16 amino acids. The CDR3 DNA sequence: TGTGCCAGCAGCTCCGCCGGACAGGGGGGCCCCTACGAGCAGTACTTC. Residues: CASSSAGQGGPYEQYF. The full variable domain, with the rest looked up from reference TRBV7-2 and TRBJ2-7, is GAGVSQSPSNKVTEKGKDVELRCDPISGHTALYWYRQSLGQGLEFLIYFQGNSAPDKSGLPSDRFSAERTGGSVSTLTIQRTQQEDSAVYLCASSSAGQGGPYEQYFGPGTRLTVT.

The rearrangement joins TRBV7-3 to TRBJ2-5, with 7 bases aligning to TRBD1. The CDR3 runs 14 residues. CDR1 is SGHTA, CDR2 FQGTGA, per germline. V was clipped by 5 bases and J by 1 base; unmatched bases: 4. The CDR3 here is CASSPGTAQETQYF. The CDR3, as DNA: TGTGCCAGCAGCCCAGGGACAGCCCAAGAGACCCAGTACTTC.

Comments on this clonotype: This CDR3 is missing its conserved last phenylalanine or tryptophan, likely due to a read error. V usage is TRBV19 and J usage is TRBJ1-5; tentative D call: TRBD1 (5 bases). Germline loops: CDR1 LNHDA, CDR2 SQIVND (reference sequence). Trimming pared 7 bases from V and 0 bases from J, leaving 10 bases between. The CDR3 has 14 amino acids. CDR3 in amino acids: CASKRGYSNQPQHS. The CDR3 region has the DNA TGTGCCAGTAAGCGGGGGTATAGCAATCAGCCCCAGCATTCT.

The chain combines TRBV20-1 with TRBJ2-1; 9 nucleotides match TRBD2. The CDR3 has 12 amino acids. J gave up 7 bases and V 7 bases, and 5 bases lay outside the gene matches. Germline V gene data show CDR1 as DFQATT and CDR2 as SNEGSKA (reference sequence). The CDR3 DNA is TGCAGTGAGGAGCTAGCGGGAAATGAGCAGTTCTTC. It encodes CSEELAGNEQFF.

Only one count was recorded for this clonotype. Here the CDR3 DNA reads TGTGCCAGCAGCTCCGCCAACCTACAGGATGAAGATACGCAGTATTTT. It specifies CASSSANLQDEDTQYF. The J gene is TRBJ2-3, the V gene TRBV9, with D possibly TRBD1 on 5 matching bases. Germline CDR1 reads SGDLS; CDR2 reads YYNGEE. Trimming cost V 4 bases and J 5 bases, with 20 bases left between them. The CDR3 consists of 16 residues.

The chain links TRBV9 to TRBJ2-2, with D tentatively TRBD1 (5 bases). The germline CDR1 and CDR2 sequences are SGDLS and YYNGEE. Trimming took 3 bases from V and 1 from J, leaving 13 bases between them. CDR3 length: 16 amino acids. The CDR3 sequence is CASSGVGRENTGELFF. CDR3 bases: TGTGCCAGCAGCGGAGTCGGCAGGGAGAACACCGGGGAGCTGTTTTTT.

V is TRBV3-1 and J is TRBJ2-1; no clear D. Germline assignment: CDR1 LGHDT and CDR2 YNNKEL (reference sequence). V lost 2 bases, J lost 7 bases, and 9 bases lay in between. CDR3 size: 13 residues. CDR3 in DNA: TGTGCCAGCAGCCAACACAACCCGAATGAGCAGTTCTTC. Encoded protein: CASSQHNPNEQFF.

This clonotype was picked up one time. Compared with germline, one end of the junction differs, possibly owing to a read error. The J gene is TRBJ2-7, the V gene TRBV25-1; D gene ambiguous. Germline values: CDR1 MGHDK, CDR2 SYGVNS. The CDR3 is 15 amino acids. The CDR3 DNA is TGTGCCATCAGTGAGTCTGGTCCGGGTCTCTCCGAGCAGTACTTC. Its protein product is CAISESGPGLSEQYF.

Ten or more counts support this clonotype. The chain combines TRBV24-1 with TRBJ1-5; D is ambiguous. This CDR3 has 14 amino acids. Trimming took off 5 bases at V and 1 base at J, with 8 bases between the two ends. Per the germline V gene, CDR1 is KGHDR and CDR2 is SFDVKD. The CDR3 here is CATSAPWSNQPQHF. DNA for the CDR3: TGTGCCACCAGTGCCCCGTGGAGCAATCAGCCCCAGCATTTT.

There are many counts of this clonotype. This chain uses TRBV29-1 with TRBJ2-1; D unclear. This CDR3 is built from 11 residues. The germline V gene has CDR1 SQVTM and CDR2 ANQGSEA. The V gene lost 4 bases and the J gene lost 5 bases, with 6 bases spanning the gap. The CDR3 DNA reads TGCAGCGTTGTTCTTCACAATGAGCAGTTCTTC. It translates to CSVVLHNEQFF.

The table lists this clonotype with many counts. The chain has TRBV7-8 and TRBJ2-5; TRBD1 aligns across 12 bases. With V trimmed by 1 base and J by 5 bases, 8 bases remained unmatched. The CDR3 runs 17 residues. Germline V CDR1 and CDR2: SGHVS, FQNEAQ. CDR3 DNA: TGTGCCAGCAGCTTAGGGGGTGGGACAGGGGGCGTCGAGACCCAGTACTTC. As protein: CASSLGGGTGGVETQYF.

The V gene is TRBV9, the J gene TRBJ1-2; D gene uncertain. V gave up 3 bases and J gave up 2 bases, with 8 bases separating them. CDR3 length: 13 amino acids. Germline-derived CDR1 and CDR2 are SGDLS and YYNGEE. In DNA, the CDR3 is TGTGCCAGCAGCGACCGAGGAAACTATGGCTACACCTTC. It codes for CASSDRGNYGYTF.

The chain combines TRBV2 with TRBJ2-3; 12 bases line up with TRBD2. This CDR3 has 16 amino acids. With V trimmed by 7 bases and J by 5 bases, 10 bases remained unmatched. The V gene's germline CDR1 is SNHLY and CDR2 FYNNEI. The CDR3 protein is CASIRRLAGGLDTQYF. DNA of the CDR3: TGTGCCAGCATAAGGAGGCTAGCGGGAGGGTTAGATACGCAGTATTTT.

This clonotype was counted a few times. A much more abundant neighbour one base away suggests this may be a read error. This CDR3 reads CASSLVSGTADEQYF. CDR3 coding DNA: TGCGCCAGCAGCTTGGTATCCGGGACGGCGGACGAGCAGTACTTC. The J gene is TRBJ2-7, the V gene TRBV5-1; perhaps D is TRBD1 or TRBD2 (5 bases each). The CDR3 consists of 15 residues. Per germline, CDR1 SGHRS and CDR2 YFSETQ. Trimming left V 0 bases short and J 5 bases short, with 15 bases between.

The chain couples TRBV28 to TRBJ2-7, with 14 positions matching TRBD2. The length of the CDR3 is 15 residues. V dropped 5 bases and J dropped 6; count of bases not matched to a gene: 6. Germline V gene data show CDR1 as MDHEN and CDR2 as SYDVKM. The DNA for the CDR3 is TGTGCCAGCAGTCCCCTGGGACTAGCGGGAGCCGAGCAGTACTTC. It codes for CASSPLGLAGAEQYF.

In its sample, this clonotype was seen once. The chain carries TRBV5-1 and TRBJ2-1; D is undetermined. V was pared by 0 bases and J by 7 bases, with 17 bases between. The CDR3 length is 16 residues. CDR1 and CDR2 (germline): SGHRS, YFSETQ. The CDR3, as DNA: TGCGCCAGCAGCTTGGACGTGAGAACTCCAACTAATGAGCAGTTCTTC. Its protein product is CASSLDVRTPTNEQFF.

The chain joins TRBV24-1 to TRBJ2-7, with D perhaps TRBD1 (6 bases). Per the germline V gene, CDR1 is KGHDR and CDR2 is SFDVKD. Trimming cost V 5 bases and J 0 bases, with 10 bases left between them. The CDR3 length is 14 residues. The CDR3 loop reads CATSVGGSSYEQYF. The CDR3 DNA sequence: TGTGCCACCAGTGTAGGGGGTAGCTCCTACGAGCAGTACTTC.

The V gene is TRBV29-1, the J gene TRBJ2-3; the match to TRBD2 covers 8 bases. The CDR3 sequence is 14 residues long. Trimming took 4 bases from V and 4 from J; bases not matched to a gene: 7. Germline loops: CDR1 SQVTM, CDR2 ANQGSEA. CDR3 in amino acids: CSVVTAGGPDTQYF. DNA for the CDR3: TGCAGCGTTGTGACCGCGGGAGGTCCAGATACGCAGTATTTT.

The rearrangement joins TRBV24-1 to TRBJ2-1; 7 nucleotides agree with TRBD2. Germline trimming cut 5 bases from V and 9 bases from J; bases unmatched to any gene: 6. This CDR3 is built from 13 residues. Germline CDR1 reads KGHDR; CDR2 reads SFDVKD. The CDR3 spells CATSGGREPEQFF. The DNA for the CDR3 is TGTGCCACCAGTGGGGGGAGGGAACCTGAGCAGTTCTTC.

This chain connects TRBV24-1 to TRBJ1-4; the D gene is possibly TRBD1 (5 bases). Trimming removed 5 bases from V and 2 bases from J, with 17 bases in between. The CDR3 totals 17 residues. Germline CDR1 and CDR2: KGHDR and SFDVKD. The CDR3 bases are TGTGCCACCAGTGTCATGGACCGGGGCGCCACTAATGAAAAACTGTTTTTT. Translated: CATSVMDRGATNEKLFF.

This chain joins TRBV7-9 and TRBJ2-7; 13 bases align to TRBD2. The length of the CDR3 is 15 residues. The V segment lost 5 bases and the J segment 5 bases; nucleotides outside the gene matches: 6. Germline V gene lookup returns CDR1 SEHNR and CDR2 FQNEAQ (reference sequence). The CDR3 reads CASSGGLAGADEQYF. The CDR3 nucleotides read TGTGCCAGCAGCGGCGGACTAGCGGGAGCCGACGAGCAGTACTTC.

The V and J genes are TRBV2 and TRBJ1-5; TRBD1 agrees at 7 bases. The junction had 8 bases not matched to a gene; V was cut back by 5 bases and J by 7 bases. The V gene's germline CDR1 is SNHLY and CDR2 FYNNEI. CDR3 length: 14 residues. CDR3 nucleotides: TGTGCCAGCAGTTTGTTCGCAGGGGGACAGCCCCAGCATTTT. Translating it yields CASSLFAGGQPQHF.

In this sample, this clonotype turned up many times. The chain uses TRBV29-1 and TRBJ2-1; 8 bases align to TRBD2. The V gene end was trimmed by 0 bases and the J gene end by 10 bases; junction bases not matched to a gene: 20. The CDR3 length is 18 residues. The germline V gene has CDR1 SQVTM and CDR2 ANQGSEA. CDR3 DNA sequence: TGCAGCGTTGAAGATCATGAGCGGGAGTTCCCCGGCTCATTCGAGCAGTTCTTC. This encodes CSVEDHEREFPGSFEQFF.

The CDR3 region is CAIRPTHHYEQYF. The CDR3 DNA follows: TGTGCCATTCGCCCAACCCACCACTACGAGCAGTACTTC. The chain links TRBV10-3 to TRBJ2-7; D gene uncertain. V gave up 9 bases and J gave up 3 bases, with 15 bases separating them. Germline CDR1 and CDR2: ENHRY and SYGVKD. The CDR3 extends over 13 amino acids.

The table lists this clonotype with many counts. The chain carries TRBV4-1 and TRBJ1-1; a possible D gene is TRBD1 (6 bases). Trimming left V 1 base short and J 5 bases short, with 17 bases between. Germline values: CDR1 MGHRA, CDR2 YSYEKL. This CDR3 region has 16 residues. The CDR3: CASSQGRRGRGTEAFF. CDR3 sequence (DNA): TGCGCCAGCAGCCAAGGAAGGCGCGGGAGGGGGACTGAAGCTTTCTTT.

The rearrangement uses TRBV10-1 and TRBJ2-5; 8 bases align to TRBD1. Germline V gene data show CDR1 as WNHNN and CDR2 as SYGVQD (reference sequence). The V gene end was trimmed by 5 bases and the J gene end by 5 bases; junction bases not matched to a gene: 13. This CDR3 has 16 residues. In DNA, the CDR3 is TGCGCCAGCAGTAAAGGCATTCAGGGGGCGGCGGAGACCCAGTACTTC. This gives the protein CASSKGIQGAAETQYF.

The V and J genes are TRBV10-2 and TRBJ1-5; D is ambiguous. Trimming stripped 4 bases from V and 11 bases from J, with 15 bases between. The CDR3 length is 13 residues. Germline CDR1 and CDR2: WSHSY and SAAADI. CDR3 sequence: CASSVYSGETQHF. CDR3 coding DNA: TGCGCCAGCAGTGTCTACAGCGGCGAGACCCAGCATTTT.